The clone carrying this TCR beta chain has only a few counts. The antigen remains undetermined. CDR3 length: 15 amino acids. V lost 2 bases, J lost 2 bases, and 15 bases lay in between. Germline CDR1 reads SQVTM; CDR2 reads ANQGSEA. PCR was performed using 60 Vbeta and 13 Jbeta primers. The method was immunoSEQ multiplex PCR; TCRdb's version includes in-frame clones alone and lacks a portion of them. The sample has about 140,000 clones, about 84% seen once. This sample stems from a study of cytomegalovirus exposure and HLA in healthy donors. Whole-study findings and limits: Association of 16,951 TCR beta sequences with HLA alleles was found at 0.05 false discovery rate in a later analysis. Beyond CMV serostatus, there was no information to go on about immune exposure.

The chain joins TRBV29-1 to TRBJ2-5, with D maybe TRBD2 (7 bases). The sequence derives from a woman between 40 and 50 years old in good health and CMV-seropositive. The sequenced material came from PBMCs. The CDR3 here is CSVEREGGAQETQYF. CDR3 in DNA: TGCAGCGTTGAAAGGGAGGGGGGGGCGCAAGAGACCCAGTACTTC.